The sequence of this T cell receptor beta chain was determined in a study of cytomegalovirus exposure and HLA in healthy donors. Comment on this clone: Its target is unknown.

The study, taken as a whole, reports: Analyses of presence/absence relied on an assumption of roughly uniform sequencing depth across donors.

Researchers ran the PCR with 60 Vbeta and 13 Jbeta primers. Libraries were prepared by immunoSEQ multiplex PCR; TCRdb keeps only in-frame clonotypes and omits some of them. The repertoire holds fewer than 150,000 clones, around 77% seen once, with 0.95% to 1.5% in the top ten. The sequencing input was PBMCs. This TCR came from a man over 45 in good health and CMV-seronegative.

The CDR3, as DNA: TGTGCCAGCAGGGACAGGGGTGTGGGTGGCTACACCTTC. This gives the protein CASRDRGVGGYTF. V usage is TRBV27 and J usage is TRBJ1-2, with TRBD1 identical over 9 bases. Germline lookup yields CDR1 MNHEY and CDR2 SMNVEV (reference sequence). CDR3 length: 13 amino acids. Losses at the gene ends were 6 bases for V and 7 bases for J; bases not matched to a gene: 6.